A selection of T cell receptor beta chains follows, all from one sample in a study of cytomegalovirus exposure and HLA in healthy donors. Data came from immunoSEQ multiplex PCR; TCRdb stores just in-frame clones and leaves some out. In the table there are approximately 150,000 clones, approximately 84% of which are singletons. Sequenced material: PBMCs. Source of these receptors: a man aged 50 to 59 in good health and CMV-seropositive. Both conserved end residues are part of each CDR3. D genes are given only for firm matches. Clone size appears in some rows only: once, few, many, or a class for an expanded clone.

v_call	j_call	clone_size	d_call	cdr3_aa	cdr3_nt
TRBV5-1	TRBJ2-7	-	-	CASSTRGRSSYEQYF	TGCGCCAGCAGCACCAGGGGTCGGAGCTCCTACGAGCAGTACTTC
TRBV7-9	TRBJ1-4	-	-	CASSLRGQGNKKLFF	TGTGCCAGCAGCTTAAGGGGTCAGGGGAATAAAAAACTGTTTTTT
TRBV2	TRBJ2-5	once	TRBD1	CASETGGETQYF	TGTGCCAGTGAGACAGGGGGAGAGACCCAGTACTTC
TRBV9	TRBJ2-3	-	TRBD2	CASSVGWRGGTDTQYF	TGTGCCAGCAGCGTAGGTTGGCGGGGGGGGACAGATACGCAGTATTTT
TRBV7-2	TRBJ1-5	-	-	CASSLGLRGDQPQHF	TGTGCCAGCAGCTTAGGGCTCCGGGGGGATCAGCCCCAGCATTTT
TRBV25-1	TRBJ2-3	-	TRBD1	CASSELKTGSTDTQYF	TGTGCCAGCAGTGAATTAAAGACAGGGAGCACAGATACGCAGTATTTT
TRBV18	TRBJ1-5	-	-	CASSPVRDSNQPQHF	TGTGCCAGCTCACCAGTACGCGATAGCAATCAGCCCCAGCATTTT
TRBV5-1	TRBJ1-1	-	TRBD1	CASSLTGALNTEAFF	TGCGCCAGCAGCTTGACAGGGGCGTTGAACACTGAAGCTTTCTTT
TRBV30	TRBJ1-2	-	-	CAWSEKPGGYTF	TGTGCCTGGAGTGAGAAACCAGGTGGCTACACCTTC
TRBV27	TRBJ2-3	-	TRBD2	CASSPVAAGPDTQYF	TGTGCCAGCAGTCCCGTAGCAGCGGGGCCAGATACGCAGTATTTT
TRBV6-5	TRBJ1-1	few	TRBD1	CASRTDRGNTEAFF	TGTGCCAGCAGAACGGACAGGGGGAACACTGAAGCTTTCTTT
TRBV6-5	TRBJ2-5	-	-	CASSYGAGVQETQYF	TGTGCCAGCAGTTATGGGGCAGGGGTCCAAGAGACCCAGTACTTC
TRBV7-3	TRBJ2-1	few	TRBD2	CASSHPETSGNPHEQFF	TGTGCCAGCAGCCATCCCGAAACTAGCGGGAACCCCCATGAGCAGTTCTTC
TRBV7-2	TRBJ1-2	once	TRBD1	CASSLKAGTGFYTF	TGTGCCAGCAGCTTAAAAGCAGGGACAGGGTTCTACACCTTC
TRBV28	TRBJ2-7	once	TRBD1	CASSGTGSSYEQYF	TGTGCCAGCAGTGGGACAGGGAGCTCCTACGAGCAGTACTTC
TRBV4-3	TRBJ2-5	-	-	CASSQARAAQETQYF	TGCGCCAGCAGCCAAGCCCGAGCGGCCCAAGAGACCCAGTACTTC
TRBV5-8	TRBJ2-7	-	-	CASSFTASYEQYF	TGTGCCAGCAGCTTTACAGCCTCCTACGAGCAGTACTTC
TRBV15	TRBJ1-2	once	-	CATSWGRDYGYTF	TGTGCCACCAGCTGGGGGCGCGACTATGGCTACACCTTC
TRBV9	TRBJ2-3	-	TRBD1	CASSVGTGLFTDTQYF	TGTGCCAGCAGCGTGGGGACAGGCCTATTCACAGATACGCAGTATTTT
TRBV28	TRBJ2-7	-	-	CASSLSQGDRVYEQYF	TGTGCCAGCAGTTTAAGCCAGGGCGACAGAGTCTACGAGCAGTACTTC
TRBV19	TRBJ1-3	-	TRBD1	CASSAGGAGNTIYF	TGTGCCAGTAGTGCAGGGGGTGCTGGAAACACCATATATTTT
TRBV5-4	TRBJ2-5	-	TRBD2	CASSPGLAGLETQYF	TGTGCCAGCAGCCCAGGACTAGCGGGATTAGAGACCCAGTACTTC
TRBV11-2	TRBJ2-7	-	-	CASSLAGYNEQYF	TGTGCCAGCAGCTTAGCAGGGTACAACGAGCAGTACTTC
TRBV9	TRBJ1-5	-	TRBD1	CASSRNEYTGANQPQHF	TGTGCCAGCAGCCGAAACGAATATACAGGGGCAAATCAGCCCCAGCATTTT
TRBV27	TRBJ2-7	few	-	CASSLKHLSYEQYF	TGTGCCAGCAGTTTAAAACACCTTTCCTACGAGCAGTACTTC
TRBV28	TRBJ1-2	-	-	CASSFGRGGYTF	TGTGCCAGCAGTTTTGGACGGGGTGGCTACACCTTC
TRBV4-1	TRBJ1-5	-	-	CASSHPAAGARQPQHF	TGCGCCAGCAGCCACCCGGCGGCCGGAGCGAGGCAGCCCCAGCATTTT
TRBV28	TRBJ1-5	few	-	CASSFRRSGNQPQHF	TGTGCCAGCAGTTTTCGCCGCTCAGGGAATCAGCCCCAGCATTTT
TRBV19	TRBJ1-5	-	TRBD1	CASSILTGGSQPQHF	TGTGCCAGTAGTATACTTACAGGGGGAAGTCAGCCCCAGCATTTT
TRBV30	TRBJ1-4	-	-	CAWSAPGGGNEKLFF	TGTGCCTGGAGTGCCCCTGGGGGAGGGAATGAAAAACTGTTTTTT
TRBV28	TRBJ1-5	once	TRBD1	CASSLGTGGGSNQPQHF	TGTGCCAGCAGTCTCGGGACAGGGGGAGGTAGCAATCAGCCCCAGCATTTT
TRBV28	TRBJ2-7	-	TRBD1	CASSSTGFNEQYF	TGTGCCAGCAGTTCGACAGGGTTCAACGAGCAGTACTTC
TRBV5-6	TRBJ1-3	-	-	CASSFDTGNTIYF	TGTGCCAGCAGCTTCGACACTGGAAACACCATATATTTT
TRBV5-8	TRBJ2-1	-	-	CASSPGRKNEQFF	TGTGCCAGCAGCCCTGGGAGGAAAAATGAGCAGTTCTTC
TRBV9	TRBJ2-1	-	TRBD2	CASSVGPLFAGDEQFF	TGTGCCAGCAGCGTAGGGCCCCTTTTCGCGGGAGATGAGCAGTTCTTC
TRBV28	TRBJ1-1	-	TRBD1	CASSFTDRGTEAFF	TGTGCCAGCAGTTTCACGGACAGGGGCACTGAAGCTTTCTTT
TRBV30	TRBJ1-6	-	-	CAWSQGQLYNSPLHF	TGTGCCTGGAGCCAAGGACAGCTCTATAATTCACCCCTCCACTTT
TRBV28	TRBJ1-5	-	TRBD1	CAGGQGHQPQHF	TGTGCCGGGGGACAGGGGCACCAGCCCCAGCATTTT
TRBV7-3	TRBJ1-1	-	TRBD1	CASSPTGINTEAFF	TGTGCCAGCAGCCCGACAGGGATTAACACTGAAGCTTTCTTT
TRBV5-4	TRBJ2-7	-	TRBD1	CASSLGSRTGSYEQYF	TGTGCCAGCAGCTTGGGATCCCGGACAGGGTCCTACGAGCAGTACTTC
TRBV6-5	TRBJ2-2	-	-	CASSYGGALTGELFF	TGTGCCAGCAGTTATGGGGGGGCCCTCACCGGGGAGCTGTTTTTT
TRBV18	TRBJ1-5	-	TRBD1	CASSPGQGHQPQHF	TGTGCCAGCTCACCCGGACAGGGCCATCAGCCCCAGCATTTT
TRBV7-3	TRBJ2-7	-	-	CASSLEGDKSYEQYF	TGTGCCAGCAGCTTAGAGGGGGACAAGTCCTACGAGCAGTACTTC
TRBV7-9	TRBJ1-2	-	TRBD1	CASSFRTGNYGYTF	TGTGCCAGCAGCTTCAGGACAGGGAACTATGGCTACACCTTC
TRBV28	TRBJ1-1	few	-	CASSQRGTEAFF	TGTGCCAGCAGTCAAAGGGGAACTGAAGCTTTCTTT
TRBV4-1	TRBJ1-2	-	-	CASSQGTGWNTNYGYTF	TGCGCCAGCAGCCAGGGAACAGGGTGGAACACTAACTATGGCTACACCTTC
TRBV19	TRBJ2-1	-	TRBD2	CASRPTPGTSYYNEQFF	TGTGCCAGTAGGCCAACGCCCGGGACTAGTTACTACAATGAGCAGTTCTTC
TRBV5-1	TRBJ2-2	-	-	CASSPGAGELFF	TGCGCCAGCAGCCCAGGGGCCGGGGAGCTGTTTTTT
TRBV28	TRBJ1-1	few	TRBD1	CASSLGQQPNEAFF	TGTGCCAGCAGTTTGGGACAGCAACCAAATGAAGCTTTCTTT
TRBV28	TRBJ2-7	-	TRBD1	CASSQGQGDEQYF	TGTGCCAGCAGCCAAGGACAGGGCGACGAGCAGTACTTC
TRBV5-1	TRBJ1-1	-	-	CASSLAGRVSTEAFF	TGCGCCAGCAGCTTGGCTGGCAGGGTGAGCACTGAAGCTTTCTTT
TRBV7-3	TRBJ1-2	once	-	CASSTQAGMRVSDGYTF	TGTGCCAGCAGCACCCAGGCAGGTATGAGGGTATCGGACGGCTACACCTTC
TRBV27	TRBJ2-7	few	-	CASSIHRGMPEQYF	TGTGCCAGCAGTATCCACCGGGGGATGCCCGAGCAGTACTTC